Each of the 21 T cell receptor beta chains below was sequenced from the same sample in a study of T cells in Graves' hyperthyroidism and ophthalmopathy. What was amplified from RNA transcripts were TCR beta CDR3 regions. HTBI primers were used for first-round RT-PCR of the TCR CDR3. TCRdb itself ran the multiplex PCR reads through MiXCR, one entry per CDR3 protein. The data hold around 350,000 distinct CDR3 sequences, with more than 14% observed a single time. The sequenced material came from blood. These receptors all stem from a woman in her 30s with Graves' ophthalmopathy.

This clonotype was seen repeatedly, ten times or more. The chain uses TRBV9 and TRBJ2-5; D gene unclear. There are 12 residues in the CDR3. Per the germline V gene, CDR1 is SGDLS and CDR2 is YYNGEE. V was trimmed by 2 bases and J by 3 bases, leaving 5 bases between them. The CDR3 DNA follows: TGTGCCAGCAGCGTCAACGAAGAGACCCAGTACTTC. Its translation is CASSVNEETQYF. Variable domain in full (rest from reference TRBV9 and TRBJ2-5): DSGVTQTPKHLITATGQRVTLRCSPRSGDLSVYWYQQSLDQGLQFLIQYYNGEERAKGNILERFSAQQFPDLHSELNLSSLELGDSALYFCASSVNEETQYFGPGTRLLVL.

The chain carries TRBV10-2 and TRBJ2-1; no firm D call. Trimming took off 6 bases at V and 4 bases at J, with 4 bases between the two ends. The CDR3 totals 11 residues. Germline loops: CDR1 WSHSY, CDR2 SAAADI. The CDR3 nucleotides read TGCGCCAGCAGGTGGTACAATGAGCAGTTCTTC. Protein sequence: CASRWYNEQFF.

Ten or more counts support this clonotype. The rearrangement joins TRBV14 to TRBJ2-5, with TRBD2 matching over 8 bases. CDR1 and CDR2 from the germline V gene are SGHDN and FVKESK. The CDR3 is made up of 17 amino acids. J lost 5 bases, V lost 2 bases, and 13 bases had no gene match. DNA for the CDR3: TGTGCCAGCAGCCAACCCAGGAGAGTAGCGGGGCTGGAGACCCAGTACTTC. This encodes CASSQPRRVAGLETQYF.

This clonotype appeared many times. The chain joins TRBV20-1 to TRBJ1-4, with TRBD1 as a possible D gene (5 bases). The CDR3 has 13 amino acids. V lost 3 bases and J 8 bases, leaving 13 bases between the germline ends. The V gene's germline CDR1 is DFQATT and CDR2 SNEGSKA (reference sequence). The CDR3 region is CSARGQGREKLFF. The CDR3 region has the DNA TGCAGTGCTAGGGGGCAGGGAAGAGAAAAACTGTTTTTT.

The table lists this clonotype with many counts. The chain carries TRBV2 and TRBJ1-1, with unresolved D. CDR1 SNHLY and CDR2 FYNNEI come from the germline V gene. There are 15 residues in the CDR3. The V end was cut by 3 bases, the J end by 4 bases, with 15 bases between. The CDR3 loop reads CASSEATTWGTEAFF. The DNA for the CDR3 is TGTGCCAGCAGTGAGGCGACTACATGGGGCACTGAAGCTTTCTTT.

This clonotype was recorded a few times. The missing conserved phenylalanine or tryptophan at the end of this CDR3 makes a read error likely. The CDR3 here is CASSSLPNTGELFL. Here the CDR3 DNA reads TGTGCCAGCAGTTCGCTGCCGAACACCGGGGAGCTGTTTCTT. The chain links TRBV6-2 or TRBV6-3 to TRBJ2-2; no clear D gene. There are 14 residues in the CDR3. Germline CDR1 is MNHEY and CDR2 is SVGEGT. The V end lost 4 bases, the J end lost 0 bases, and 6 bases lay between the germline ends.

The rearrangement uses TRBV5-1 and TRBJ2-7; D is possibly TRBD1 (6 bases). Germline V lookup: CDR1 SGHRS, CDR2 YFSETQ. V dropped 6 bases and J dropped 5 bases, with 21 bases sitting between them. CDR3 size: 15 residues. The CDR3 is CASKIRTDLPNEQYF. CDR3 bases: TGCGCCAGCAAAATCCGGACAGACCTTCCCAACGAGCAGTACTTC. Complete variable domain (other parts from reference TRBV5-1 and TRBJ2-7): KAGVTQTPRYLIKTRGQQVTLSCSPISGHRSVSWYQQTPGQGLQFLFEYFSETQRNKGNFPGRFSGRQFSNSRSEMNVSTLELGDSALYLCASKIRTDLPNEQYFGPGTRLTVT.

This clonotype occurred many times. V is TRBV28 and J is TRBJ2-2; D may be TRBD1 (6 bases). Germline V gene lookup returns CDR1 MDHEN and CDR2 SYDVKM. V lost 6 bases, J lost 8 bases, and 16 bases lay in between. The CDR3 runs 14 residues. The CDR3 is CASSPGTSPGELFF. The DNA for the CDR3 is TGTGCCAGCAGCCCAGGGACATCACCGGGGGAGCTGTTTTTT. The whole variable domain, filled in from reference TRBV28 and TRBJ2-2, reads DVKVTQSSRYLVKRTGEKVFLECVQDMDHENMFWYRQDPGLGLRLIYFSYDVKMKEKGDIPEGYSVSREKKERFSLILESASTNQTSMYLCASSPGTSPGELFFGEGSRLTVL.

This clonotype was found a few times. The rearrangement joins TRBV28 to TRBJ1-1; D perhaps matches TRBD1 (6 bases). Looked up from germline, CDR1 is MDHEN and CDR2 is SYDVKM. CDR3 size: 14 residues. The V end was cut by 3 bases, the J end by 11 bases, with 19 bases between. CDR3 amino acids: CASSLIIRQATAFF. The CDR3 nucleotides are TGTGCCAGCAGTTTGATAATAAGACAGGCGACGGCTTTCTTT.

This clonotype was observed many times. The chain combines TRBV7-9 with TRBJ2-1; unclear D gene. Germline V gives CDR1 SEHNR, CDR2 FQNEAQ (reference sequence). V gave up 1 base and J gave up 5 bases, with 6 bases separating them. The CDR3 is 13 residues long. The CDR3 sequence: CASSLGRNNEQFF. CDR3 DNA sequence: TGTGCCAGCAGCTTAGGCCGGAACAATGAGCAGTTCTTC.

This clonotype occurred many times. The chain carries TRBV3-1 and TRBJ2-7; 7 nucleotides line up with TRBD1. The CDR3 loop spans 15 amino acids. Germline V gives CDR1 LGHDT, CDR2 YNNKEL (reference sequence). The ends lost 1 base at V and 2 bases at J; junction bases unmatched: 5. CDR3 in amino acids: CASSQGQGSTYEQYF. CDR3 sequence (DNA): TGTGCCAGCAGCCAAGGACAGGGATCGACCTACGAGCAGTACTTC.

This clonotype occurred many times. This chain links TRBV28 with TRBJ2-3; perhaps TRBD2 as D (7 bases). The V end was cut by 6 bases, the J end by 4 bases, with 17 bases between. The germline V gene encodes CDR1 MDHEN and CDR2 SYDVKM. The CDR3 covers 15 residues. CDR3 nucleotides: TGTGCCAGCAGAACGGGGGGCCAGATGGCAGATACGCAGTATTTT. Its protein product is CASRTGGQMADTQYF.

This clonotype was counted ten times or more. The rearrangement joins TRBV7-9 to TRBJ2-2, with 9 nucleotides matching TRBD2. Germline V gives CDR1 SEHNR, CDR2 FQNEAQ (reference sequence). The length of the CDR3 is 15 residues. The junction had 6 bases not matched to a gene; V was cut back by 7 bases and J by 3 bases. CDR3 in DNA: TGTGCCAGCAAGTGGGTAGCGGGAGACACCGGGGAGCTGTTTTTT. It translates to CASKWVAGDTGELFF.

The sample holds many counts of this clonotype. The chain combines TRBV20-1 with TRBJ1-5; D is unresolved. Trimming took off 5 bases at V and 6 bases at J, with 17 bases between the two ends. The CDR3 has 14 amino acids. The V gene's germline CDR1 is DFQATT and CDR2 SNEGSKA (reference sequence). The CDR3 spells CSAVHTAPGQPQHF. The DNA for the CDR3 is TGCAGTGCTGTTCACACAGCTCCGGGTCAGCCCCAGCATTTT.

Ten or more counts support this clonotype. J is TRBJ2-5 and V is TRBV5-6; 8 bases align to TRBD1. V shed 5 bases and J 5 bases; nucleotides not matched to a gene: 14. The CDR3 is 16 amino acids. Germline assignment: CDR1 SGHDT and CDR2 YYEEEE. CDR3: CASSAGNMDRVETQYF. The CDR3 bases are TGTGCCAGCAGTGCGGGGAACATGGACAGGGTGGAGACCCAGTACTTC. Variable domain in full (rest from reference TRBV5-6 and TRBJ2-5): DAGVTQSPTHLIKTRGQQVTLRCSPKSGHDTVSWYQQALGQGPQFIFQYYEEEERQRGNFPDRFSGHQFPNYSSELNVNALLLGDSALYLCASSAGNMDRVETQYFGPGTRLLVL.

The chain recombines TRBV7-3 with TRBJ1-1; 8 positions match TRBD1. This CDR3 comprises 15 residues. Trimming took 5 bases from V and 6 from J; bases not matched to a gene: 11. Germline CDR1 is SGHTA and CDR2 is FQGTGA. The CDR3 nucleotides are TGTGCCAGCAGCGCATCCCCAGGGGGCTCGGCTGAAGCTTTCTTT. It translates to CASSASPGGSAEAFF.

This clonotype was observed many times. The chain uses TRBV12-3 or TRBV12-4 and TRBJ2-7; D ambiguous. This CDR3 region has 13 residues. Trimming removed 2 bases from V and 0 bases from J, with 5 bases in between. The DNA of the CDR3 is TGTGCCAGCAGTTTACAGCACTCCTACGAGCAGTACTTC. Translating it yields CASSLQHSYEQYF.

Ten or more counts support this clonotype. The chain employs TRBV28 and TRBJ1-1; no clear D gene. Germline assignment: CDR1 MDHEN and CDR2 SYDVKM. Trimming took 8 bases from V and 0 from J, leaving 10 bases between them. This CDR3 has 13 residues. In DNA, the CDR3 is TGTGCCAGCGAGTTAATGATGAACACTGAAGCTTTCTTT. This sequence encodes CASELMMNTEAFF.

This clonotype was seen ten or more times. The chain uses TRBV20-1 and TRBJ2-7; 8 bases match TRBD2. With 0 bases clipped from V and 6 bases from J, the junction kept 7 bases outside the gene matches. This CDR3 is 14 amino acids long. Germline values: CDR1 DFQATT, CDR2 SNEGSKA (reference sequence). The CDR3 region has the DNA TGCAGTGCTAGAGATATAGCGGGAAACCGCGAGCAGTACTTC. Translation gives CSARDIAGNREQYF.

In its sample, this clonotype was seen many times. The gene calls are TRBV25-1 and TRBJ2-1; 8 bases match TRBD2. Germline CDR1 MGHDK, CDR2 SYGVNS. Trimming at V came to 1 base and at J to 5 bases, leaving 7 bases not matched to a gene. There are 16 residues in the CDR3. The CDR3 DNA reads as TGTGCCAGCAGTGAATTGGTGCGGGGGGCCCACAATGAGCAGTTCTTC. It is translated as CASSELVRGAHNEQFF.

The CDR3 loop is CSASGDRAYEQYF. CDR3 bases: TGCAGTGCTAGTGGTGACAGGGCCTACGAGCAGTACTTC. This chain uses TRBV20-1 with TRBJ2-7, with 7 nucleotides matching TRBD1. The trim removed 3 bases at V and 2 bases at J, leaving 4 bases unmatched. The CDR3 covers 13 residues. Germline CDR1 and CDR2: DFQATT and SNEGSKA (reference sequence).